The 31 T cell receptor beta chains below come from one sample, sequenced in a study of T-cell memory formation after mild COVID-19. TCRdb ran MiXCR on the 5' RACE reads and lists one entry per CDR3 protein. This table has fewer than 200,000 distinct CDR3 sequences, 20% to 25% appearing once. The sample comprised PBMCs or a T cell subset sorted from them (not recorded which). The origin of the receptors is an adult woman who had mild COVID-19 (a few samples of this study predate the infection). Cell type and time point are not known.

V usage is TRBV5-8 and J usage is TRBJ1-2, with TRBD1 identical over 8 bases. This CDR3 spans 13 amino acids. CDR1 and CDR2 (germline): SGHTS, YDEGEE. Trimming cost V 0 bases and J 8 bases; bases outside gene matches: 3. The CDR3 loop is CASSLDRGDGYTF. The DNA of the CDR3 is TGTGCCAGCAGCTTGGACAGGGGGGACGGCTACACCTTC.

There are a few counts of this clonotype. The rearrangement uses TRBV27 and TRBJ1-5; D is unclear. This CDR3 region has 13 residues. Per germline, CDR1 MNHEY and CDR2 SMNVEV (reference sequence). Trimming stripped 6 bases from V and 4 bases from J, with 10 bases between. CDR3 sequence reads: CASSSGENQPQHF. Written as DNA, the CDR3 is TGTGCCAGCAGCTCCGGGGAAAATCAGCCCCAGCATTTT.

The chain has TRBV28 and TRBJ2-7; 7 bases match TRBD1. Trimming took 2 bases from V and 4 from J; bases not matched to a gene: 11. CDR1 and CDR2 from the germline V gene are MDHEN and SYDVKM. The CDR3 runs to 16 residues. The CDR3 here is CASSLPPEGAGYEQYF. DNA of the CDR3: TGTGCCAGCAGTTTACCCCCCGAGGGGGCGGGTTACGAGCAGTACTTC.

This chain links TRBV6-5 with TRBJ2-1; 9 positions agree with TRBD2. The V gene end was trimmed by 0 bases and the J gene end by 5 bases; junction bases not matched to a gene: 2. The germline V gene has CDR1 MNHEY and CDR2 SVGAGI. CDR3 length equals 15 residues. The CDR3 reads CASSYSLAGNNEQFF. CDR3 DNA sequence: TGTGCCAGCAGTTACTCTCTAGCGGGGAACAATGAGCAGTTCTTC.

This clonotype was detected ten times or more. The genes are TRBV12-3 or TRBV12-4 and TRBJ2-1, with 11 bases identical to TRBD2. After removal of 2 bases from V and 8 bases from J, the junction contained 8 bases not matched to a gene. The CDR3 covers 16 residues. CDR3 sequence reads: CASSLFTSGSWHEQFF. The CDR3 DNA sequence: TGTGCCAGCAGTTTATTCACTAGCGGGAGTTGGCATGAGCAGTTCTTC.

CDR3 loop: CASSFVIEGYEQYF. The CDR3 DNA reads as TGTGCCAGCAGTTTTGTCATCGAGGGATACGAGCAGTACTTC. The rearrangement joins TRBV28 to TRBJ2-7, with a possible D match to TRBD2 (5 bases). The CDR3 consists of 14 residues. Germline CDR1 and CDR2: MDHEN and SYDVKM. Between the trimmed V and J ends, which lost 3 bases and 4 bases, there was a span of 13 bases.

The chain has TRBV6-5 and TRBJ1-1; D possibly corresponds to TRBD1 (5 bases). Germline CDR1 MNHEY, CDR2 SVGAGI. The CDR3 has 14 amino acids. V lost 7 bases and J 3 bases, leaving 15 bases between the germline ends. CDR3 loop: CASTPLGGYTEAFF. The CDR3 region has the DNA TGTGCCAGCACTCCGTTGGGGGGATACACTGAAGCTTTCTTT.

This chain uses TRBV6-4 with TRBJ2-2; D not certain. CDR1 and CDR2 (germline): MRHNA, SNTAGT. The CDR3 sequence is 14 residues long. V was pared by 0 bases and J by 2 bases, with 4 bases between. CDR3 in DNA: TGTGCCAGCAGTGACTCCATTAACACCGGGGAGCTGTTTTTT. Translating gives CASSDSINTGELFF.

This clonotype was counted between two and nine times. The chain carries TRBV5-6 and TRBJ1-3; D unresolved. With 4 bases removed from V and 0 bases from J, the gap between germline ends came to 11 bases. The CDR3 consists of 15 residues. Germline CDR1 and CDR2: SGHDT and YYEEEE. In DNA form, the CDR3 reads TGTGCCAGCAGCATAGGGCAGAACTCTGGAAACACCATATATTTT. Amino acids: CASSIGQNSGNTIYF.

A few counts support this clonotype. Written as DNA, the CDR3 is TGTGCCACCACTAGCAGAGTAAACACCGGGGAGCTGTTTTTT. It specifies CATTSRVNTGELFF. The genes are TRBV2 and TRBJ2-2, with D perhaps matching TRBD2 (6 bases). The V and J ends lost 10 bases and 2 bases respectively, with 14 bases between them. The CDR3 runs to 14 residues. Germline CDR1 reads SNHLY; CDR2 reads FYNNEI.

The V and J genes are TRBV7-9 and TRBJ2-3; 7 bases fit TRBD1. The J segment lost 3 bases and the V segment lost 5 bases, leaving 11 bases of the junction unmatched. The CDR3 has 16 amino acids. CDR1 is SEHNR and CDR2 is FQNEAQ in the germline V gene (reference sequence). CDR3 in DNA: TGTGCCAGCAGCCCGTGGCCGGGGACAGATACAGATACGCAGTATTTT. This codes for CASSPWPGTDTDTQYF.

A few counts support this clonotype. The chain combines TRBV3-1 with TRBJ2-1, with a weak D call TRBD2 (6 bases). V was trimmed by 6 bases and J by 4 bases, leaving 19 bases between them. Germline V CDR1 and CDR2: LGHDT, YNNKEL (reference sequence). This CDR3 contains 16 residues. CDR3 amino acids: CASSGSRAGSYNEQFF. The CDR3 nucleotides are TGTGCCAGCAGTGGCTCGAGGGCGGGGTCTTACAATGAGCAGTTCTTC.

This chain links TRBV29-1 with TRBJ2-7, with D maybe TRBD1 (6 bases). Germline-derived CDR1 and CDR2 are SQVTM and ANQGSEA. V lost 1 base, J lost 0 bases, and 7 bases lay in between. The CDR3 is 13 amino acids. The CDR3 DNA sequence: TGCAGCGTTGAAGTGGGGGCCTCCTACGAGCAGTACTTC. This encodes CSVEVGASYEQYF.

V and J are TRBV10-3 and TRBJ1-2, with D unresolved. CDR1 ENHRY and CDR2 SYGVKD come from the germline V gene. The CDR3 length is 15 residues. Trimming took 0 bases from V and 5 from J, leaving 13 bases between them. The CDR3 DNA is TGTGCCATCAGTGAGTCGAATGACCTAGCTTATGGCTACACCTTC. Translated: CAISESNDLAYGYTF.

This clonotype was recorded many times. The chain carries TRBV2 and TRBJ2-7, with 8 bases fitting TRBD1. Germline CDR1 reads SNHLY; CDR2 reads FYNNEI. Germline trimming cut 1 base from V and 0 bases from J; bases unmatched to any gene: 8. This CDR3 has 17 residues. CDR3 DNA sequence: TGTGCCAGCAGTGAAGTCGACAGGGGTCAAAGCTCCTACGAGCAGTACTTC. Translating it yields CASSEVDRGQSSYEQYF. The complete variable domain, with remaining parts taken from reference TRBV2 and TRBJ2-7, reads EPEVTQTPSHQVTQMGQEVILRCVPISNHLYFYWYRQILGQKVEFLVSFYNNEISEKSEIFDDQFSVERPDGSNFTLKIRSTKLEDSAMYFCASSEVDRGQSSYEQYFGPGTRLTVT.

This chain connects TRBV12-3 or TRBV12-4 to TRBJ2-1, with D perhaps matching TRBD2 (6 bases). The CDR3 consists of 12 residues. Trimming removed 1 base from V and 12 bases from J, with 10 bases in between. Here the CDR3 DNA reads TGTGCCAGCAGTTTAGGGGACTTTGGGCAGTTCTTC. Translated, it gives CASSLGDFGQFF.

V gene TRBV4-1 combines with J gene TRBJ2-1; 10 bases match TRBD1. The length of the CDR3 is 14 residues. The trim removed 4 bases at V and 4 bases at J, leaving 1 base unmatched. Germline CDR1 MGHRA, CDR2 YSYEKL. As DNA, the CDR3 is TGCGCCAGCAGCCCGGGACAGGGGTACAATGAGCAGTTCTTC. It yields the protein CASSPGQGYNEQFF.

J is TRBJ2-2 and V is TRBV24-1; 9 bases agree with TRBD1. The length of the CDR3 is 16 residues. CDR1 is KGHDR, CDR2 SFDVKD, per germline. With V trimmed by 3 bases and J by 1 base, 2 bases remained unmatched. The CDR3 protein is CATSDQDRGNTGELFF. In DNA form, the CDR3 reads TGTGCCACCAGTGATCAGGACAGGGGGAACACCGGGGAGCTGTTTTTT.

The chain links TRBV7-6 to TRBJ2-2, with D perhaps matching TRBD2 (6 bases). The CDR3 is 17 residues long. V dropped 3 bases and J dropped 4 bases, with 18 bases sitting between them. In germline, CDR1 is SGHVS, CDR2 FNYEAQ. Written as DNA, the CDR3 is TGTGCCAGCAGCTTTGAGGTTCACTCGCGGGGCACCGGGGAGCTGTTTTTT. This gives the protein CASSFEVHSRGTGELFF.

V gene TRBV7-6 combines with J gene TRBJ2-5; the match to TRBD1 covers 11 bases. CDR1 is SGHVS and CDR2 is FNYEAQ in the germline V gene. The V segment lost 3 bases and the J segment 5 bases; nucleotides outside the gene matches: 2. The CDR3 spans 14 residues. As DNA, the CDR3 is TGTGCCAGCAGCTTTGGGACAGGGGGGGAGACCCAGTACTTC. It encodes CASSFGTGGETQYF.

V and J are TRBV4-1 and TRBJ1-5; maybe TRBD1 (6 bases). The V end was cut by 1 base, the J end by 4 bases, with 8 bases between. The CDR3 spans 14 residues. Germline loops: CDR1 MGHRA, CDR2 YSYEKL. CDR3 bases: TGCGCCAGCAGCCAAGGGACAGTAAATCAGCCCCAGCATTTT. Protein: CASSQGTVNQPQHF.

The V call is TRBV2, the J call TRBJ2-7, with TRBD1 identical over 7 bases. Germline CDR1 is SNHLY and CDR2 is FYNNEI. J gave up 0 bases and V 8 bases, and 10 bases lay outside the gene matches. The length of the CDR3 is 15 residues. The CDR3 here is CASRPPTGSSYEQYF. The CDR3 region has the DNA TGTGCCAGCCGCCCCCCGACAGGGTCCTCCTACGAGCAGTACTTC.

In this sample, this clonotype turned up a few times. This rearrangement joins TRBV4-1 to TRBJ2-3, with 10 nucleotides matching TRBD2. The V gene's germline CDR1 is MGHRA and CDR2 YSYEKL. V was clipped by 3 bases and J by 0 bases; unmatched bases: 6. The CDR3 has 17 residues. CDR3 sequence reads: CASSHPGLALSTDTQYF. CDR3 nucleotide sequence: TGCGCCAGCAGCCATCCGGGACTAGCGTTGAGCACAGATACGCAGTATTTT.

This clonotype turned up a few times. The DNA of the CDR3 is TGTGCCAGCAGTTACGGGGCAGGGAACACTGAAGCTTTCTTT. This sequence encodes CASSYGAGNTEAFF. The rearrangement links TRBV6-2 or TRBV6-3 to TRBJ1-1, with D possibly being TRBD1 (5 bases). The V end lost 2 bases, the J end lost 1 base, and 8 bases lay between the germline ends. This CDR3 comprises 14 residues. Germline CDR1 and CDR2: MNHEY and SVGEGT.

This clonotype has just a few counts. The rearrangement links TRBV7-6 to TRBJ2-1; D perhaps matches TRBD2 (5 bases). Germline CDR1 SGHVS, CDR2 FNYEAQ. The CDR3 totals 15 residues. The V end was cut by 5 bases, the J end by 3 bases, with 14 bases between. CDR3 DNA: TGTGCCAGCAGCCACCCGACCGGGGTCTACAATGAGCAGTTCTTC. It codes for CASSHPTGVYNEQFF.

V and J are TRBV12-3 or TRBV12-4 and TRBJ2-7; 10 nucleotides match TRBD2. This CDR3 contains 14 residues. With 5 bases clipped from V and 6 bases from J, the junction kept 7 bases outside the gene matches. CDR3 residues: CASSRELAGIEQYF. The CDR3 region has the DNA TGTGCCAGCAGTAGAGAACTAGCGGGAATCGAGCAGTACTTC.

The rearrangement uses TRBV6-5 and TRBJ2-3, with D perhaps matching TRBD2 (5 bases). Germline CDR1 reads MNHEY; CDR2 reads SVGAGI. The CDR3 sequence is 13 residues long. Trimming stripped 3 bases from V and 5 bases from J, with 9 bases between. The CDR3: CASSYARGDTQYF. CDR3 DNA sequence: TGTGCCAGCAGTTATGCACGGGGAGATACGCAGTATTTT.

This chain joins TRBV29-1 and TRBJ2-7, with 7 nucleotides matching TRBD1. Germline V CDR1 and CDR2: SQVTM, ANQGSEA. The CDR3 length is 12 residues. Unmatched junction bases numbered 0, after V lost 0 bases and J lost 4 bases. The CDR3 here is CSVEETGYEQYF. CDR3 bases: TGCAGCGTTGAAGAGACAGGGTACGAGCAGTACTTC.

This clonotype occurred many times. The gene calls are TRBV12-3 or TRBV12-4 and TRBJ2-3, with D unclear. CDR3 length: 15 residues. Between the trimmed V and J ends, which lost 5 bases and 4 bases, there was a span of 16 bases. In DNA form, the CDR3 reads TGTGCCAGCAGTACCCTTTTAGGGCCGGCAGATACGCAGTATTTT. Translated: CASSTLLGPADTQYF.

This chain links TRBV12-5 with TRBJ2-7, with D possibly TRBD1 on 5 matching bases. V was cut by 6 bases and J by 4 bases, with 13 bases left in between. Germline V lookup: CDR1 LGHNT, CDR2 FRNRAP. The CDR3 length is 13 residues. DNA for the CDR3: TGTGCTAGTGGCTCCCCGACAGCTTACGAGCAGTACTTC. It specifies CASGSPTAYEQYF.

The CDR3 region is CASSPRGGQPQHF. CDR3 sequence (DNA): TGCGCCAGCAGCCCCAGGGGGGGTCAGCCCCAGCATTTT. The rearrangement joins TRBV4-1 to TRBJ1-5; TRBD1 matches at 7 bases. The CDR3 has 13 residues. Trimming took 4 bases from V and 6 from J; bases not matched to a gene: 3. CDR1 and CDR2 from the germline V gene are MGHRA and YSYEKL.